These 24 T cell receptor beta chains were sequenced from one sample in a study of T cells after yellow fever vaccination. Using its own MiXCR run on the 5' RACE reads, TCRdb lists one record per CDR3 protein. The sample includes 450,000 to 650,000 distinct CDR3 sequences, around an eighth of them seen just once. Sample: PBMCs, taken on the day of the yellow fever booster vaccination. Every receptor here comes from a man aged 25-40 years who received the YFV17D yellow fever vaccine.

This clonotype was seen ten or more times. This chain links TRBV3-1 with TRBJ2-3; D call uncertain. The CDR3 extends over 15 amino acids. Germline V CDR1 and CDR2: LGHDT, YNNKEL (reference sequence). Trimming pared 5 bases from V and 2 bases from J, leaving 14 bases between. Here the CDR3 reads CASSEGPTYTDTQYF. The CDR3 coding sequence is TGTGCCAGCAGCGAAGGACCAACCTACACAGATACGCAGTATTTT.

This chain uses TRBV24-1 with TRBJ2-3; D unresolved. Looked up from germline, CDR1 is KGHDR and CDR2 is SFDVKD. The CDR3 is 13 amino acids. Trimming shortened V by 0 bases and J by 2 bases, and 2 bases separated the two germline ends. In DNA form, the CDR3 reads TGTGCCACCAGTGATTTGTTCACAGATACGCAGTATTTT. This sequence encodes CATSDLFTDTQYF.

The V and J genes are TRBV7-2 and TRBJ2-7; no reliable D call. The CDR3 has 14 residues. Germline V gene sequence: CDR1 SGHTA, CDR2 FQGNSA. V was cut by 0 bases and J by 6 bases, with 12 bases left in between. For the CDR3, the DNA is TGTGCCAGCAGCTTAGCAATAAGTGTGGGCGAGCAGTACTTC. Its protein is CASSLAISVGEQYF. The full variable domain, completed using reference TRBV7-2 and TRBJ2-7, is GAGVSQSPSNKVTEKGKDVELRCDPISGHTALYWYRQSLGQGLEFLIYFQGNSAPDKSGLPSDRFSAERTGGSVSTLTIQRTQQEDSAVYLCASSLAISVGEQYFGPGTRLTVT.

This clonotype was counted between two and nine times. The chain joins TRBV7-2 to TRBJ2-2; a possible D gene is TRBD2 (6 bases). CDR3 length: 16 amino acids. Germline V gives CDR1 SGHTA, CDR2 FQGNSA. Trimming shortened V by 3 bases and J by 7 bases, and 18 bases separated the two germline ends. CDR3 nucleotide sequence: TGTGCCAGCAGCTTTGGCCCAGCGGGTATCGGCGGGGAGCTGTTTTTT. It encodes CASSFGPAGIGGELFF.

This clonotype was picked up a small number of times. The chain recombines TRBV6-6 with TRBJ2-7, with a weak D call TRBD2 (7 bases). Germline lookup yields CDR1 MNHNY and CDR2 SVGAGI (reference sequence). The CDR3 sequence is 13 residues long. Trimming took off 4 bases at V and 6 bases at J, with 13 bases between the two ends. The CDR3 sequence is CASSWGGGGEQYF. CDR3 nucleotides: TGTGCCAGCAGTTGGGGAGGGGGGGGCGAGCAGTACTTC.

This clonotype was observed a handful of times. The chain employs TRBV7-6 and TRBJ1-4, with D unclear. Germline V CDR1 and CDR2: SGHVS, FNYEAQ. With 5 bases removed from V and 1 base from J, the gap between germline ends came to 14 bases. The CDR3 loop spans 16 amino acids. The CDR3 nucleotides are TGTGCCAGCAGCCCCCCGTTTTTGGGAACTAATGAAAAACTGTTTTTT. Translation: CASSPPFLGTNEKLFF.

This clonotype was seen more than once but under ten times. This chain uses TRBV7-2 with TRBJ2-7; 10 bases map to TRBD2. The CDR3 has 16 residues. Germline CDR1 SGHTA, CDR2 FQGNSA. Trimming cost V 5 bases and J 0 bases; bases outside gene matches: 7. DNA for the CDR3: TGTGCCAGCAGCGTCCACTTAGCGGGAGGCTCCTACGAGCAGTACTTC. It yields the protein CASSVHLAGGSYEQYF. Supplemented by reference TRBV7-2 and TRBJ2-7, the full variable domain reads GAGVSQSPSNKVTEKGKDVELRCDPISGHTALYWYRQSLGQGLEFLIYFQGNSAPDKSGLPSDRFSAERTGGSVSTLTIQRTQQEDSAVYLCASSVHLAGGSYEQYFGPGTRLTVT.

This chain joins TRBV6-5 and TRBJ2-2; possible D gene TRBD1, 5 bases. Per germline, CDR1 MNHEY and CDR2 SVGAGI. V was cut by 6 bases and J by 6 bases, with 11 bases left in between. The CDR3 length is 13 residues. The DNA for the CDR3 is TGTGCCAGCAGATATGACAGCGCCGGGGAGCTGTTTTTT. It encodes CASRYDSAGELFF.

The chain couples TRBV25-1 to TRBJ2-7; no clear D gene. The CDR3 loop spans 13 amino acids. With 2 bases removed from V and 4 bases from J, the gap between germline ends came to 9 bases. Germline CDR1 is MGHDK and CDR2 is SYGVNS. This CDR3 is CASSEPPRYEQYF. CDR3 sequence (DNA): TGTGCCAGCAGTGAACCCCCCCGATACGAGCAGTACTTC.

As concerns this clonotype: One end of the junction does not line up with germline, which may come from a read error. V gene TRBV19 combines with J gene TRBJ2-2; D possibly matches TRBD1 or TRBD2 (5 bases each). The CDR3 consists of 13 residues. Germline values: CDR1 LNHDA, CDR2 SQIVND (reference sequence). The CDR3 nucleotides are TGTGCCAGTAGCCTTCGGGGCACCGGGGAGCGGTTTTTT. This sequence encodes CASSLRGTGERFF.

The rearrangement uses TRBV20-1 and TRBJ2-1; D may correspond to TRBD1 or TRBD2 (5 bases each). Germline V gene lookup returns CDR1 DFQATT and CDR2 SNEGSKA (reference sequence). V was trimmed by 7 bases and J by 0 bases, leaving 16 bases between them. This CDR3 has 15 residues. As DNA, the CDR3 is TGCAGTGTTACGGGGCCATCCAGCTCCTACAATGAGCAGTTCTTC. Its translation is CSVTGPSSSYNEQFF.

The gene calls are TRBV10-3 and TRBJ2-3, with 7 positions matching TRBD2. With V trimmed by 2 bases and J by 0 bases, 8 bases remained unmatched. Germline CDR1 ENHRY, CDR2 SYGVKD. The CDR3 is made up of 17 amino acids. The CDR3 here is CAISEQLAESSTDTQYF. CDR3 nucleotide sequence: TGTGCCATCAGTGAGCAGCTAGCGGAATCTAGCACAGATACGCAGTATTTT.

The chain employs TRBV6-1 and TRBJ2-7; D is ambiguous. Trimming shortened V by 8 bases and J by 0 bases, and 14 bases separated the two germline ends. The CDR3 is made up of 14 amino acids. Germline values: CDR1 MNHNS, CDR2 SASEGT. The CDR3 loop reads CASRASWGSYEQYF. The DNA of the CDR3 is TGTGCCAGCCGCGCTAGTTGGGGCTCCTACGAGCAGTACTTC.

The gene calls are TRBV28 and TRBJ2-7; D is unresolved. Germline CDR1 reads MDHEN; CDR2 reads SYDVKM. The length of the CDR3 is 10 residues. V was shortened by 8 bases and J by 9 bases, with 11 bases between the two germline ends. The CDR3, as DNA: TGTGCCAGCGCCCAAGTGGGGCAGTACTTC. It encodes CASAQVGQYF.

The chain employs TRBV6-5 and TRBJ2-3, with D hard to call. V was shortened by 2 bases and J by 0 bases, with 12 bases between the two germline ends. The CDR3 extends over 16 amino acids. Germline CDR1 is MNHEY and CDR2 is SVGAGI. The CDR3 DNA reads TGTGCCAGCAGTTACGTGGTGGCCTCTAGCACAGATACGCAGTATTTT. Protein: CASSYVVASSTDTQYF.

The chain employs TRBV27 and TRBJ2-6; possibly TRBD1 or TRBD2 for D (5 bases each). The germline CDR1 and CDR2 sequences are MNHEY and SMNVEV (reference sequence). This CDR3 spans 15 amino acids. V lost 8 bases to trimming and J lost 1 base, with 12 bases between them. The CDR3 region is CASAGDVSGANVLTF. The CDR3 DNA sequence: TGTGCCAGCGCCGGGGACGTTTCTGGGGCCAACGTCCTGACTTTC.

The V and J genes are TRBV7-2 and TRBJ2-1; the D call may be TRBD1 or TRBD2 (6 bases each). The V end was cut by 4 bases, the J end by 1 base, with 14 bases between. This CDR3 region has 16 residues. The V gene's germline CDR1 is SGHTA and CDR2 FQGNSA. The CDR3 region is CASSSSGGTSYNEQFF. In DNA form, the CDR3 reads TGTGCCAGCAGCTCGTCCGGGGGCACGTCCTACAATGAGCAGTTCTTC.

This clonotype occurred a few times. The CDR3 reads CASRLSGLGSEQYF. The DNA for the CDR3 is TGCGCCAGTCGCCTATCGGGGCTAGGATCCGAGCAGTACTTC. This chain uses TRBV5-1 with TRBJ2-7, with D perhaps matching TRBD1 or TRBD2 (5 bases each). Germline CDR1 and CDR2: SGHRS and YFSETQ. The length of the CDR3 is 14 residues. Trimming removed 8 bases from V and 6 bases from J, with 21 bases in between.

This clonotype turned up a few times. The V call is TRBV5-1, the J call TRBJ2-2; TRBD1 aligns across 7 bases. Germline-derived CDR1 and CDR2 are SGHRS and YFSETQ. This CDR3 has 16 residues. V lost 2 bases to trimming and J lost 2 bases; unmatched junction nucleotides: 6. The CDR3 reads CASSLIGTVNTGELFF. The CDR3 DNA reads as TGCGCCAGCAGCTTAATCGGGACAGTCAACACCGGGGAGCTGTTTTTT. Complete variable domain (other parts from reference TRBV5-1 and TRBJ2-2): KAGVTQTPRYLIKTRGQQVTLSCSPISGHRSVSWYQQTPGQGLQFLFEYFSETQRNKGNFPGRFSGRQFSNSRSEMNVSTLELGDSALYLCASSLIGTVNTGELFFGEGSRLTVL.

The chain employs TRBV18 and TRBJ2-5; the D gene is possibly TRBD1 (6 bases). V was pared by 2 bases and J by 1 base, with 14 bases between. The CDR3 runs 16 residues. CDR1 KGHSH and CDR2 LQKENI come from the germline V gene. As DNA, the CDR3 is TGTGCCAGCTCACCATCCTGGCAGGGGTCCCAAGAGACCCAGTACTTC. Translation: CASSPSWQGSQETQYF. Full variable domain (rest looked up from reference TRBV18 and TRBJ2-5): NAGVMQNPRHLVRRRGQEARLRCSPMKGHSHVYWYRQLPEEGLKFMVYLQKENIIDESGMPKERFSAEFPKEGPSILRIQQVVRGDSAAYFCASSPSWQGSQETQYFGPGTRLLVL.

The chain's CDR3 is CASTSGGSGYSYEQYF. CDR3 bases: TGTGCCAGCACCTCAGGGGGTAGCGGCTACTCCTACGAGCAGTACTTC. The rearrangement uses TRBV28 and TRBJ2-7, with D possibly being TRBD1 (7 bases). CDR1 and CDR2 from the germline V gene are MDHEN and SYDVKM. There are 16 residues in the CDR3. Trimming left V 7 bases short and J 0 bases short, with 19 bases between.

This chain connects TRBV20-1 to TRBJ2-3, with 8 bases that match TRBD1. Germline V CDR1 and CDR2: DFQATT, SNEGSKA (reference sequence). The junction had 6 bases not matched to a gene; V was cut back by 8 bases and J by 2 bases. This CDR3 comprises 13 residues. The CDR3 here is CSPKTGVTDTQYF. The CDR3 coding sequence is TGCAGTCCGAAGACAGGGGTCACAGATACGCAGTATTTT.

This clonotype was seen repeatedly, ten times or more. The genes are TRBV20-1 and TRBJ2-5, with TRBD2 matching 9 bases. Germline loops: CDR1 DFQATT, CDR2 SNEGSKA (reference sequence). The CDR3 sequence is 13 residues long. V dropped 3 bases and J dropped 1; count of bases not matched to a gene: 0. CDR3 nucleotide sequence: TGCAGTGCTAGGACTAGCGGCCAAGAGACCCAGTACTTC. Amino acid sequence: CSARTSGQETQYF.

Of note for this clonotype: Germline and junction disagree at one end, which may indicate a read error. The chain has TRBV7-6 and TRBJ1-3; tentatively, D is TRBD1 (5 bases). CDR1 is SGHVS, CDR2 FNYEAQ, per germline. CDR3 size: 17 residues. The CDR3 region is CASSLADSPGSENTIYF. DNA of the CDR3: TGTGCCAGCAGCTTAGCTGACAGCCCTGGGTCTGAAAACACCATATATTTT.